Listed below are T cell receptor beta chains from one sample, sequenced in a study of T cells in Graves' hyperthyroidism and ophthalmopathy. Each CDR3 protein gets one entry after TCRdb re-called the multiplex PCR reads with MiXCR. The sample shows hundreds of thousands of distinct CDR3 sequences, about 45% of them seen only once. The specimen was peripheral blood or thyroid tissue (not recorded which). These receptors were collected from an adult man with Graves' disease, either hyperthyroidism or ophthalmopathy (not recorded which). Both conserved end residues are part of each CDR3. Fields, in order: V gene, D gene, clone size, J gene, CDR3 DNA, CDR3 protein. The D gene is left open where the match is weak. Some rows mark clone size as missing; the rest say once, few, many or name a class of expanded clone.

V gene: TRBV20-1
D gene: NA
clone size: NA
J gene: TRBJ1-5
CDR3 DNA: TGCAGTGCTAGAGTCAGGGGCTTGAATCAGCCCCAGCATTTT
CDR3 protein: CSARVRGLNQPQHF

V gene: TRBV7-9
D gene: NA
clone size: NA
J gene: TRBJ2-7
CDR3 DNA: TGTGCCAGCGCCCCCACCGGACTTTCCGGAGGTCACGAGCAGTACTTC
CDR3 protein: CASAPTGLSGGHEQYF

V gene: TRBV20-1
D gene: NA
clone size: few
J gene: TRBJ1-1
CDR3 DNA: TGCAGTGCTAGAGATTTGGGACAGAACACTGAAGCTTTCTTT
CDR3 protein: CSARDLGQNTEAFF

V gene: TRBV2
D gene: TRBD1
clone size: NA
J gene: TRBJ1-5
CDR3 DNA: TGTGCCAGCGGCGGGACAGGCCAGCATTTT
CDR3 protein: CASGGTGQHF

V gene: TRBV5-1
D gene: NA
clone size: NA
J gene: TRBJ1-1
CDR3 DNA: TGTGCCAGCAGCGCCACAGGGATTGGAGCTTTCTTT
CDR3 protein: CASSATGIGAFF

V gene: TRBV5-4
D gene: TRBD1
clone size: NA
J gene: TRBJ1-1
CDR3 DNA: TGTGCCAGCAGCTTGGCAGGGGGAGACACTGAAGCTTTCTTT
CDR3 protein: CASSLAGGDTEAFF

V gene: TRBV7-2
D gene: NA
clone size: many
J gene: TRBJ1-1
CDR3 DNA: TGTGCCAGCAGCTTAGAGGAGTGGACTGAAGCTTTCTTT
CDR3 protein: CASSLEEWTEAFF

V gene: TRBV6-5
D gene: NA
clone size: NA
J gene: TRBJ1-5
CDR3 DNA: TGTGCCAGCAGTTACTCGGCGGATGGCAATCAGCCCCAGCATTTT
CDR3 protein: CASSYSADGNQPQHF

V gene: TRBV24-1
D gene: NA
clone size: NA
J gene: TRBJ2-3
CDR3 DNA: TGTGCCACCAGTGATACAAGCGGGTCTAGCACAGATACGCAGTATTTT
CDR3 protein: CATSDTSGSSTDTQYF

V gene: TRBV2
D gene: TRBD2
clone size: NA
J gene: TRBJ2-5
CDR3 DNA: TGTGCCAGCAGTTTAGCGGGGCACGGGAGACAAGAGACCCAGTACTTC
CDR3 protein: CASSLAGHGRQETQYF

V gene: TRBV25-1
D gene: TRBD1
clone size: NA
J gene: TRBJ2-5
CDR3 DNA: TGTGCCAGCTCGTCACAGGGGGACCAAGAGACCCAGTACTTC
CDR3 protein: CASSSQGDQETQYF

V gene: TRBV7-8
D gene: NA
clone size: NA
J gene: TRBJ2-7
CDR3 DNA: TGTGCCAGCAGTCGCGACCGGGACGGTTCCTACGAGCAGTACTTC
CDR3 protein: CASSRDRDGSYEQYF

V gene: TRBV10-3
D gene: NA
clone size: many
J gene: TRBJ1-1
CDR3 DNA: TGTGCCAGCAGTGAAATCACGAACACTGAAGCTTTCTTT
CDR3 protein: CASSEITNTEAFF

V gene: TRBV7-8
D gene: NA
clone size: once
J gene: TRBJ1-6
CDR3 DNA: TGTGCCAGCAGCTTAAGGGGCATCGGGAATTCACCCCTCCACTTT
CDR3 protein: CASSLRGIGNSPLHF

V gene: TRBV5-6
D gene: TRBD1
clone size: NA
J gene: TRBJ1-4
CDR3 DNA: TGTGCCAGCAGCTTGACCTTCAGGGGGGCGAATGAAAAACTGTTTTTT
CDR3 protein: CASSLTFRGANEKLFF

V gene: TRBV7-9
D gene: NA
clone size: few
J gene: TRBJ2-7
CDR3 DNA: TGTGCCAGCAGTGGAGGGGTGGACTACGAGCAGTACTTC
CDR3 protein: CASSGGVDYEQYF

V gene: TRBV15
D gene: NA
clone size: NA
J gene: TRBJ2-5
CDR3 DNA: TGTGCCACCGAGGGGGAACGGCGAGAGACCCAGTACTTC
CDR3 protein: CATEGERRETQYF

V gene: TRBV20-1
D gene: NA
clone size: few
J gene: TRBJ2-7
CDR3 DNA: TGCAGTGCAGGGGACCCGTCCTACGAGCAGTACTTC
CDR3 protein: CSAGDPSYEQYF

V gene: TRBV27
D gene: NA
clone size: NA
J gene: TRBJ1-1
CDR3 DNA: TGTGCCAGCAGGTGGGCGGGTGAAGCTTTCTTT
CDR3 protein: CASRWAGEAFF

V gene: TRBV12-3/TRBV12-4
D gene: TRBD1
clone size: many
J gene: TRBJ2-5
CDR3 DNA: TGTGCCAGCAGTTTCGGACAGGTCGCCGAGACCCAGTACTTC
CDR3 protein: CASSFGQVAETQYF

V gene: TRBV10-3
D gene: NA
clone size: few
J gene: TRBJ1-2
CDR3 DNA: TGTGCCATCAGTGAGTCGAGGGCGGAAACTAACTATGGCTACACCTTC
CDR3 protein: CAISESRAETNYGYTF

V gene: TRBV20-1
D gene: TRBD2
clone size: NA
J gene: TRBJ2-5
CDR3 DNA: TGCAGTGCTAGGGCCGGGACTAGCGGCCAAGAGACCCAGTACTTC
CDR3 protein: CSARAGTSGQETQYF

V gene: TRBV2
D gene: NA
clone size: NA
J gene: TRBJ2-5
CDR3 DNA: TGTGCCAGCAGTCCCACGGGCCATCAGACCCAGTACTTC
CDR3 protein: CASSPTGHQTQYF

V gene: TRBV13
D gene: NA
clone size: many
J gene: TRBJ1-6
CDR3 DNA: TGTGCCAGCAGCTCGGGGACCCGAGGGGCCCTCCACTTT
CDR3 protein: CASSSGTRGALHF

V gene: TRBV29-1
D gene: NA
clone size: NA
J gene: TRBJ1-3
CDR3 DNA: TGCAGCGTTGACGCAAGAGCGGGAGGGGGAGAGACCATATATTTT
CDR3 protein: CSVDARAGGGETIYF

V gene: TRBV6-6
D gene: NA
clone size: NA
J gene: TRBJ2-7
CDR3 DNA: TGTGCCAGCAGGGGGGCACGATCCTACGAGCAGTACTTC
CDR3 protein: CASRGARSYEQYF

V gene: TRBV6-5
D gene: NA
clone size: NA
J gene: TRBJ2-7
CDR3 DNA: TGTGCCAGCAGTTACCGGCCTCTCGACGAGCAGTACTTC
CDR3 protein: CASSYRPLDEQYF

V gene: TRBV12-3/TRBV12-4
D gene: NA
clone size: NA
J gene: TRBJ1-4
CDR3 DNA: TGTGCCAGCAGTTTAGGAGGGAGCGATGAAAAACTGTTTTTT
CDR3 protein: CASSLGGSDEKLFF

V gene: TRBV6-1
D gene: TRBD2
clone size: many
J gene: TRBJ2-3
CDR3 DNA: TGTGCCAGCAGTGAGTCTAGCGGGGGCACAGATACGCAGTATTTT
CDR3 protein: CASSESSGGTDTQYF

V gene: TRBV9
D gene: TRBD1
clone size: few
J gene: TRBJ2-2
CDR3 DNA: TGTGCCAGCACCAGGCCGGACAGGGATTCGAACACCGGGGAGCTGTTTTTT
CDR3 protein: CASTRPDRDSNTGELFF

V gene: TRBV2
D gene: NA
clone size: NA
J gene: TRBJ2-2
CDR3 DNA: TGTGCCAGCGGTTTACTTCCGGGTTCAGGCGGGGAGCTGTTTTTT
CDR3 protein: CASGLLPGSGGELFF

V gene: TRBV5-1
D gene: NA
clone size: NA
J gene: TRBJ1-4
CDR3 DNA: TGCGCCAGCAGCTCGGGGGTTGGCATTAATGAAAAACTGTTTTTT
CDR3 protein: CASSSGVGINEKLFF

V gene: TRBV29-1
D gene: NA
clone size: NA
J gene: TRBJ1-2
CDR3 DNA: TGCAGCTTGGCCCGCGGGGGTGGCTATGGCTACACCTTC
CDR3 protein: CSLARGGGYGYTF